Each of the 5 T cell receptor beta chains below was sequenced from the same sample in a study of PD-L1 blockade in urothelial cancer. TCRdb keeps only in-frame clones here, not all; method: immunoSEQ multiplex PCR. This sample has some 57,000 clones, with approximately 88% found just once. Indicated time point: pretreatment peripheral blood. The sequencing used PBMCs, collected around atezolizumab (anti-PD-L1) treatment. These receptor sequences come from a man between 45 and 60 years old with urothelial cancer.

The gene calls are TRBV19 and TRBJ2-5; TRBD1 agrees at 8 bases. This CDR3 has 15 amino acids. Trimming removed 10 bases from V and 4 bases from J; junction bases left unmatched: 14. The germline V gene has CDR1 LNHDA and CDR2 SQIVND (reference sequence). The DNA of the CDR3 is TGTGCCACCAGGACAGGGTTTGAGGCTGGAGAGACCCAGTACTTC. This translates into CATRTGFEAGETQYF.

This clone came up once. The chain couples TRBV19 to TRBJ2-1, with D unclear. The CDR3 is 13 residues long. V was clipped by 10 bases and J by 1 base, with 11 bases between them. Germline V gene lookup returns CDR1 LNHDA and CDR2 SQIVND (reference sequence). CDR3 DNA: TGTGCCACCGCGACACGTTCCTACAATGAGCAGTTCTTC. Translating it yields CATATRSYNEQFF.

This clone has a handful of counts. V and J are TRBV6-6 and TRBJ2-7; 9 nucleotides align to TRBD1. The CDR3 has 14 amino acids. Germline CDR1 and CDR2: MNHNY and SVGAGI (reference sequence). V lost 6 bases and J lost 3; bases outside the gene matches: 6. CDR3 protein: CASSQGQGIYEQYF. The CDR3 nucleotides are TGTGCCAGCAGCCAAGGACAGGGGATCTACGAGCAGTACTTC.

V is TRBV19 and J is TRBJ2-5, with TRBD1 as a possible D gene (5 bases). The V gene's germline CDR1 is LNHDA and CDR2 SQIVND (reference sequence). The CDR3 has 16 amino acids. Deletions cut 1 base from V and 2 bases from J, with 14 bases between. CDR3 sequence (DNA): TGTGCCAGTAGTATAGGGGCCAGGGAATATCAAGAGACCCAGTACTTC. This sequence encodes CASSIGAREYQETQYF.

The genes are TRBV9 and TRBJ2-3; D perhaps matches TRBD2 (7 bases). Trimming left V 0 bases short and J 1 base short, with 18 bases between. The CDR3 runs 18 residues. Germline V gene data show CDR1 as SGDLS and CDR2 as YYNGEE. CDR3 in amino acids: CASSVAPQGGGRTDTQYF. The CDR3 region has the DNA TGTGCCAGCAGCGTAGCCCCACAGGGAGGGGGACGCACAGATACGCAGTATTTT.